Sequencing of this T cell receptor beta chain was carried out in a study of CD8+CD57+ T cells in acquired aplastic anemia. General study points: Shared by patients and controls, 25 to 30 CD8+ CDR3s were abundant in patients. Patients did not significantly differ from controls in CD8+ Simpson's diversity.

Genomic DNA acted as the template from which TCR beta VDJ combination and CDR3 sequence profiling were carried out. MiXCR was run by TCRdb on the reads, yielding one entry per CDR3 protein. The sample includes some 140,000 distinct CDR3 sequences, just over 50% of them seen just once. Germline V gene sequence: CDR1 SGDLS, CDR2 YYNGEE. This CDR3 contains 16 residues. The ends were cut back, 0 bases at V and 4 bases at J, with 16 bases in the middle. Patients chosen for sequencing had shown CD8+CD57+ cell expansion by flow cytometry. In all patients, the disease was severe acquired aplastic anemia. The blood sampling took place in patients who had so far received no therapy. This clonotype was detected only a few times. Its antigen is unidentified.

The sample consisted of sorted CD4+, CD8+, or CD8+CD57+ T cells (not recorded which) from PBMCs. This TCR was recovered from a human donor with aplastic anemia. This sequence joins TRBV9 and TRBJ1-1; no clear D. The CDR3 reads CASSVGEFPRTTEAFF. In DNA form, the CDR3 reads TGTGCCAGCAGCGTAGGAGAGTTCCCAAGGACCACTGAAGCTTTCTTT.